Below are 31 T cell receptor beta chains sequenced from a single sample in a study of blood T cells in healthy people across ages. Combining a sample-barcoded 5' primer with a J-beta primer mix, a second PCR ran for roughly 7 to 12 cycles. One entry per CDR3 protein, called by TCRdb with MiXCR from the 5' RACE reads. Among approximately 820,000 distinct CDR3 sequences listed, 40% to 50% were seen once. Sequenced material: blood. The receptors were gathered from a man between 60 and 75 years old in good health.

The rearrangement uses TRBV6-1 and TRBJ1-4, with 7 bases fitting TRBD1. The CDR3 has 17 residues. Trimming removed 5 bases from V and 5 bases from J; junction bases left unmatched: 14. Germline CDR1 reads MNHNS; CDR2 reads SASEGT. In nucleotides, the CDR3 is TGTGCCAGCAGTCCTTATCCGAGGGACAGACAAAATGAAAAACTGTTTTTT. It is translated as CASSPYPRDRQNEKLFF.

The CDR3, as DNA: TGTGCCAGTTCCGGGGGTCCTGGGGCCAACGTCCTGACTTTC. It codes for CASSGGPGANVLTF. This sequence joins TRBV6-2 or TRBV6-3 and TRBJ2-6, with a weak D call TRBD2 (6 bases). The CDR3 is made up of 14 amino acids. V was pared by 9 bases and J by 2 bases, with 11 bases between. Per germline, CDR1 MNHEY and CDR2 SVGEGT.

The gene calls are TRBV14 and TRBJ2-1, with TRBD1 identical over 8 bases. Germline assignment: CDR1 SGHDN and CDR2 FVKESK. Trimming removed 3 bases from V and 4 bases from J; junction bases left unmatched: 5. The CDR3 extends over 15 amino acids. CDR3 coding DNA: TGTGCCAGCAGCCAGACAGGGGACCCTTACAATGAGCAGTTCTTC. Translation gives CASSQTGDPYNEQFF.

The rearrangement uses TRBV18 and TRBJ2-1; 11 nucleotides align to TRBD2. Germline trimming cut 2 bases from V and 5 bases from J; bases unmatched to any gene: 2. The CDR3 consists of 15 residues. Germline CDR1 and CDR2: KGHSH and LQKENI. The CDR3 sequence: CASSPGTSGNNEQFF. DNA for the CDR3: TGTGCCAGCTCACCAGGGACTAGCGGCAACAATGAGCAGTTCTTC. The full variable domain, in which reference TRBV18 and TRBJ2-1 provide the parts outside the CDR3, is NAGVMQNPRHLVRRRGQEARLRCSPMKGHSHVYWYRQLPEEGLKFMVYLQKENIIDESGMPKERFSAEFPKEGPSILRIQQVVRGDSAAYFCASSPGTSGNNEQFFGPGTRLTVL.

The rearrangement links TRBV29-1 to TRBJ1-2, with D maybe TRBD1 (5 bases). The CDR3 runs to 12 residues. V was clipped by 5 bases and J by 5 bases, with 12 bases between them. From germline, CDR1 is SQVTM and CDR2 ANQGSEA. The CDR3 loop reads CSVKGLGYGYTF. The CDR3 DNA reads TGCAGCGTTAAGGGGTTGGGTTATGGCTACACCTTC.

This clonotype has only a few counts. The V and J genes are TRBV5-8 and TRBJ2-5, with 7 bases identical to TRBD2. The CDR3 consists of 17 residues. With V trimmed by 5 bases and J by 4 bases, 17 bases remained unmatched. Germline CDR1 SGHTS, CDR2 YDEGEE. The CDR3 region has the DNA TGTGCCAGCAGTTCCGGGGAGGGTAGGAACGTTGGAGAGACCCAGTACTTC. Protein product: CASSSGEGRNVGETQYF.

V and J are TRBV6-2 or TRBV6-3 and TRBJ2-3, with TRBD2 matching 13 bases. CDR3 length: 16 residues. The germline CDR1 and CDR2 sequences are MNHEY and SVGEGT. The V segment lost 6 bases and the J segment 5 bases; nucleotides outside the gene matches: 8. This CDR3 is CASSLGLAGARDTQYF. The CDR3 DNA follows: TGTGCCAGCAGCCTCGGACTAGCGGGGGCGAGAGATACGCAGTATTTT.

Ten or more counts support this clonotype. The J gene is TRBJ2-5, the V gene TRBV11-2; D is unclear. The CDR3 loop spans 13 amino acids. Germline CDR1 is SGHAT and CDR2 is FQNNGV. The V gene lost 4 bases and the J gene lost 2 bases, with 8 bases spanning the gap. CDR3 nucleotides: TGTGCCAGCAGCTCGGGCAGACAAGAGACCCAGTACTTC. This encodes CASSSGRQETQYF.

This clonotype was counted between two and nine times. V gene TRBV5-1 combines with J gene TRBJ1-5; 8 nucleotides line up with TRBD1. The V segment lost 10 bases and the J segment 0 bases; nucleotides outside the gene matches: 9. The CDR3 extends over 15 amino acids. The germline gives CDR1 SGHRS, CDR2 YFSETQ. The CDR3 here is CALVWGQDSNQPQHF. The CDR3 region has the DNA TGCGCCCTAGTATGGGGACAGGATAGCAATCAGCCCCAGCATTTT.

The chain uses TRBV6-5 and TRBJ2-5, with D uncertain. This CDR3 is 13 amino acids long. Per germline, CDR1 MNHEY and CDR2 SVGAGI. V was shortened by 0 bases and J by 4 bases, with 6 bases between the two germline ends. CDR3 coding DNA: TGTGCCAGCAGTTACTCTTGGGTAGAGACCCAGTACTTC. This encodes CASSYSWVETQYF.

The CDR3 loop is CAWSVWDRVSYGYTF. CDR3 nucleotides: TGTGCCTGGAGTGTGTGGGACAGGGTCAGCTATGGCTACACCTTC. V gene TRBV30 combines with J gene TRBJ1-2; 9 bases fit TRBD1. J was trimmed by 4 bases and V by 0 bases; bases with no gene match: 6. Germline lookup yields CDR1 GTSNPN and CDR2 SVGIG (reference sequence). The CDR3 covers 15 residues.

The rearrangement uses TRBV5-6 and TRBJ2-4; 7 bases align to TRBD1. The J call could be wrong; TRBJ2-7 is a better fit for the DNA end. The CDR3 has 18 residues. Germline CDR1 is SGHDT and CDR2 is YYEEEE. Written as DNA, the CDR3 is TGTGCCAGCAGCCCACCTCCCTCGCCTTACAGGGGAGCCTACGAGCAGTACTTC. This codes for CASSPPPSPYRGAYEQYF.

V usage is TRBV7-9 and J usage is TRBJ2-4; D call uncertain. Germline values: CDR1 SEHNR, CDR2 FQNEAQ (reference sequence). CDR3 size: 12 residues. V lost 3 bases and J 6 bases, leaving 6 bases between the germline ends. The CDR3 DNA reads TGTGCCAGCAGCTTGGTCGGAAACATTCAGTACTTC. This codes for CASSLVGNIQYF.

CDR3 nucleotide sequence: TGTGCCAGCAGTTTACCAGGGGGCGATGGCTACACCTTC. This encodes CASSLPGGDGYTF. The genes are TRBV27 and TRBJ1-2, with 8 nucleotides matching TRBD1. CDR1 is MNHEY, CDR2 SMNVEV, per germline (reference sequence). The CDR3 runs to 13 residues. After removal of 2 bases from V and 6 bases from J, the junction contained 2 bases not matched to a gene.

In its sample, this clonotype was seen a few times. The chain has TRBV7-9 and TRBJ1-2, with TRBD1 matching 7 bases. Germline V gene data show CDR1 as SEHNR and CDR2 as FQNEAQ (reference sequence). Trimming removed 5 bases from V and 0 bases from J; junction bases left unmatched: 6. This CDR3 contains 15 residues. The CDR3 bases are TGTGCCAGCAGCCCCCCCGGGACAGCTAACTATGGCTACACCTTC. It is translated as CASSPPGTANYGYTF.

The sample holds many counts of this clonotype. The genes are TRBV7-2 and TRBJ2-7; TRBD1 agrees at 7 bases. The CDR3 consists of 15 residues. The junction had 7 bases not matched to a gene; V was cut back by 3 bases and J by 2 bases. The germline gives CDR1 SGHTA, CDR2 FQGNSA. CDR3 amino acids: CASSFFGTETYEQYF. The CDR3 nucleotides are TGTGCCAGCAGCTTCTTCGGGACAGAAACCTACGAGCAGTACTTC. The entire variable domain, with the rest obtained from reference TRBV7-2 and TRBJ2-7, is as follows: GAGVSQSPSNKVTEKGKDVELRCDPISGHTALYWYRQSLGQGLEFLIYFQGNSAPDKSGLPSDRFSAERTGGSVSTLTIQRTQQEDSAVYLCASSFFGTETYEQYFGPGTRLTVT.

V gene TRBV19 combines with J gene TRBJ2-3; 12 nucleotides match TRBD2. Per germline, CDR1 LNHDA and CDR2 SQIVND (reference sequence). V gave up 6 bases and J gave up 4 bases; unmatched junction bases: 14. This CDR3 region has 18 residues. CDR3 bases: TGTGCCAGTAGAAGTCCCCCCGGACTAGCGGGGAGTGCAGATACGCAGTATTTT. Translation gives CASRSPPGLAGSADTQYF.

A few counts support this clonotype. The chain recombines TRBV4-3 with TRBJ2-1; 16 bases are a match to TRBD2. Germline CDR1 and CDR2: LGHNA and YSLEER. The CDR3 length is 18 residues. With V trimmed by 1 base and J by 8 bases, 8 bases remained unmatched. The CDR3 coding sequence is TGCGCCAGCAGCCAAGGATCGAGGGGACTAGCGGGGGGGGATGAGCAGTTCTTC. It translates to CASSQGSRGLAGGDEQFF.

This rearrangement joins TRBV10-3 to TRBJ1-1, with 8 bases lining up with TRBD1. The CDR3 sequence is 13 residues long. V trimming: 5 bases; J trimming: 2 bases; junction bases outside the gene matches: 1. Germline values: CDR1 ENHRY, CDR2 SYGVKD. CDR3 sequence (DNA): TGTGCCATCAGTACAGGGGGAAACACTGAAGCTTTCTTT. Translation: CAISTGGNTEAFF.

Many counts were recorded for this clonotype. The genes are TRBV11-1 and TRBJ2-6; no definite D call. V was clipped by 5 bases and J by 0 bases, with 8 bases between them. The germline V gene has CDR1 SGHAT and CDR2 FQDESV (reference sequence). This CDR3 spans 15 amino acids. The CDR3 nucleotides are TGTGCCAGCAGCCGCGGAAGCTCTGGGGCCAACGTCCTGACTTTC. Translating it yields CASSRGSSGANVLTF.

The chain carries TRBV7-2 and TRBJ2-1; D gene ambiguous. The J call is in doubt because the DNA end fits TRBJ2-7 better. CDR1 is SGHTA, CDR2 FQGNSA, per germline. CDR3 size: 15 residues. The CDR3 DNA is TGTGCCAGCAACTCACTCTTTATCTCCTACAATGAGCAGTACTTC. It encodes CASNSLFISYNEQYF.

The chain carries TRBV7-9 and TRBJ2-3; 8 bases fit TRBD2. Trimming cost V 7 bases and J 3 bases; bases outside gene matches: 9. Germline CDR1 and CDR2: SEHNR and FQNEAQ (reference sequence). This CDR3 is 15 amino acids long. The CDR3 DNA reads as TGTGCCAGCACCGAGAGCGGGGGAAGGACAGATACGCAGTATTTT. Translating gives CASTESGGRTDTQYF.

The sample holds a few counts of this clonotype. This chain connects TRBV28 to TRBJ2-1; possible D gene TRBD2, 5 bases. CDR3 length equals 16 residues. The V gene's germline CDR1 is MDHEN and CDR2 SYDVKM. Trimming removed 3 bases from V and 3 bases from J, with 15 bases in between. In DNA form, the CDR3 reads TGTGCCAGCAGTTTGGCGGGTCCTTCCTTCTACAATGAGCAGTTCTTC. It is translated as CASSLAGPSFYNEQFF.

The DNA of the CDR3 is TGCGCCAGCAGCCAAGGAGCGGGGGGGAAAGATACGCAGTATTTT. Translation: CASSQGAGGKDTQYF. The chain combines TRBV4-1 with TRBJ2-3, with 10 bases that match TRBD2. Germline V CDR1 and CDR2: MGHRA, YSYEKL. The CDR3 consists of 15 residues. Trimming removed 1 base from V and 5 bases from J; junction bases left unmatched: 3.

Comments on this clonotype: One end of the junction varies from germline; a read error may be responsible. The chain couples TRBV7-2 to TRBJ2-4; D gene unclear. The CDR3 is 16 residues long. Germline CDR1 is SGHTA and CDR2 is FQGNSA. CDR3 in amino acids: CASSRISALAKNSQYF. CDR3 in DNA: TGTGCCAGCAGCCGGATAAGCGCCTTAGCCAAAAACAGTCAGTACTTC. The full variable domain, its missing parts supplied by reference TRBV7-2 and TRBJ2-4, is GAGVSQSPSNKVTEKGKDVELRCDPISGHTALYWYRQSLGQGLEFLIYFQGNSAPDKSGLPSDRFSAERTGGSVSTLTIQRTQQEDSAVYLCASSRISALAKNSQYFGAGTRLSVL.

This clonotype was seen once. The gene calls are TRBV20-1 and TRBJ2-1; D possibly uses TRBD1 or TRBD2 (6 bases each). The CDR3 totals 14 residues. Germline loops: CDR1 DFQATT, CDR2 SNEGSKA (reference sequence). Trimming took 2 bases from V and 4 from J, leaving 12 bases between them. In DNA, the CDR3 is TGCAGTGCTAGAAGGGGGGCGGGTTACAATGAGCAGTTCTTC. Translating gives CSARRGAGYNEQFF.

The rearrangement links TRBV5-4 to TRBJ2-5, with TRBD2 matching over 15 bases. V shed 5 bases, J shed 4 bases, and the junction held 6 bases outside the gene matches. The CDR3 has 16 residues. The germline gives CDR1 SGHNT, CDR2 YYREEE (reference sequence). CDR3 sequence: CASSPGLAGGPETQYF. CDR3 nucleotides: TGTGCCAGCAGTCCCGGACTAGCGGGGGGGCCAGAGACCCAGTACTTC.

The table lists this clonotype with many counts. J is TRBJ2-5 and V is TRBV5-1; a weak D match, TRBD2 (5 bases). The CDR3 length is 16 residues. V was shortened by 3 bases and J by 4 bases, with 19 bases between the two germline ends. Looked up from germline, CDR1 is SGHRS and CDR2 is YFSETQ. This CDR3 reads CASSSTPSGNGETQYF. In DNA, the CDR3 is TGCGCCAGCAGCTCCACCCCAAGCGGAAACGGAGAGACCCAGTACTTC.

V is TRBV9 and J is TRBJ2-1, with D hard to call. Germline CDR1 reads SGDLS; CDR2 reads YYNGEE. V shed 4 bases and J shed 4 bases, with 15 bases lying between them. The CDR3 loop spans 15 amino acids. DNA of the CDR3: TGTGCCAGCAGCCCTTCCACGAGATTGTACAATGAGCAGTTCTTC. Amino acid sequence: CASSPSTRLYNEQFF.

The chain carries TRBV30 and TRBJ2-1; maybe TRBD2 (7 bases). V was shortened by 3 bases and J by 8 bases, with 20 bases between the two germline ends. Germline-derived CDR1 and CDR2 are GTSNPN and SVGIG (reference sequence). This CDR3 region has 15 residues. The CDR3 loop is CAWSALGGGRDEQFF. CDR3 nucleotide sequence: TGTGCCTGGAGCGCCTTGGGGGGGGGCCGAGATGAGCAGTTCTTC.

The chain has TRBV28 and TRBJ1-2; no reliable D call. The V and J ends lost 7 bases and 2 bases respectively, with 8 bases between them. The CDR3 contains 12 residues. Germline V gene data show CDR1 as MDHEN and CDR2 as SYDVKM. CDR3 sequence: CASISANYGYTF. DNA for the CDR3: TGTGCCAGCATTTCAGCAAACTATGGCTACACCTTC.